This record covers a single T cell receptor beta chain. Its antigen is undetermined. The germline gene is not matched at one end of the junction; a read error may be the cause. Addition of a universal primer site occurred through template switching, and cDNA carried unique molecular identifiers. TCRdb processed the 5' RACE reads anew with MiXCR; each CDR3 protein has one entry. The sample includes 1.5 million to 2 million distinct CDR3 sequences, 25% to 35% seen only once; the top ten take about 0.27%. With no exceptions, donors were healthy Caucasians. This sample was included in a study of identical twins. The CDR3 runs to 15 residues. The V gene's germline CDR1 is MDHEN and CDR2 SYDVKM. Findings and caveats of the study: These conclusions were based on statistical analysis (cross-sectional, not following the same donors). Reduced insertions were recorded for abundant cord blood beta clonotypes, with no such pattern in memory repertoires.

The chain has TRBV28 and TRBJ2-7, with 10 bases matching TRBD2. Material: cord blood. The origin of this receptor is a newborn girl in good health. This CDR3 is CVSSFGLAETYEQYF. CDR3 sequence (DNA): TGTGTCAGCAGCTTCGGACTAGCGGAGACTTACGAGCAGTACTTC. Variable domain in full (rest from reference TRBV28 and TRBJ2-7): DVKVTQSSRYLVKRTGEKVFLECVQDMDHENMFWYRQDPGLGLRLIYFSYDVKMKEKGDIPEGYSVSREKKERFSLILESASTNQTSMYLCVSSFGLAETYEQYFGPGTRLTVT.